The 10 T cell receptor beta chains below were found in one sample sequenced in a study of T-cell reconstitution after alpha-beta-depleted transplantation in children. Preparation of the TCRbeta library was carried out with unique molecular identifiers. Each CDR3 protein gets one entry after TCRdb re-called the PCR reads with MiXCR. The sample has about 97,000 distinct CDR3 sequences, around 6.1% seen once. The source was PBMCs, mostly from graft donor cells, collected 60 days after TCRalphabeta/CD19-depleted stem cell transplant. The receptors were sampled from a female patient between 2 and 15 years old who had a stem cell transplant for Fanconi anemia, so the T cells may come from the graft donor.

V usage is TRBV29-1 and J usage is TRBJ1-4; 10 bases agree with TRBD1. CDR3 size: 16 residues. The germline V gene encodes CDR1 SQVTM and CDR2 ANQGSEA. J lost 0 bases, V lost 5 bases, and 6 bases had no gene match. CDR3 DNA sequence: TGCAGCGTTAGAGACAGGGGGCTTTCAACTAATGAAAAACTGTTTTTT. Amino acid sequence: CSVRDRGLSTNEKLFF. Combining the CDR3 with reference TRBV29-1 and TRBJ1-4 gives the whole variable domain SAVISQKPSRDICQRGTSLTIQCQVDSQVTMMFWYRQQPGQSLTLIATANQGSEATYESGFVIDKFPISRPNLTFSTLTVSNMSPEDSSIYLCSVRDRGLSTNEKLFFGSGTQLSVL.

This clonotype was detected many times. The gene calls are TRBV28 and TRBJ2-3, with a tentative D call TRBD1 (6 bases). The V gene lost 2 bases and the J gene lost 6 bases, with 15 bases spanning the gap. This CDR3 comprises 15 residues. Per the germline V gene, CDR1 is MDHEN and CDR2 is SYDVKM. CDR3 protein: CASSLLWDTWDTQYF. Here the CDR3 DNA reads TGTGCCAGCAGTTTACTCTGGGACACCTGGGATACGCAGTATTTT. The full variable domain, in which reference TRBV28 and TRBJ2-3 provide the parts outside the CDR3, is DVKVTQSSRYLVKRTGEKVFLECVQDMDHENMFWYRQDPGLGLRLIYFSYDVKMKEKGDIPEGYSVSREKKERFSLILESASTNQTSMYLCASSLLWDTWDTQYFGPGTRLTVL.

This clonotype was detected many times. This chain joins TRBV20-1 and TRBJ1-2; 8 bases line up with TRBD1. The V gene's germline CDR1 is DFQATT and CDR2 SNEGSKA (reference sequence). Trimming at V came to 2 bases and at J to 1 base, leaving 6 bases not matched to a gene. The length of the CDR3 is 15 residues. CDR3 sequence: CSARPTGDYNYGYTF. The CDR3 DNA reads as TGCAGTGCTAGACCGACAGGGGACTATAACTATGGCTACACCTTC.

The V call is TRBV12-3 or TRBV12-4, the J call TRBJ1-2; maybe TRBD1 (6 bases). V gave up 2 bases and J gave up 6 bases, with 16 bases separating them. The CDR3 is 15 amino acids. The CDR3 region has the DNA TGTGCCAGCAGTTTATTGGTGGGGGCGGAGGATGGCTACACCTTC. This translates into CASSLLVGAEDGYTF.

This clonotype was found many times. One end of the junction fails to match germline, which may point to a read error. The rearrangement joins TRBV6-1 to TRBJ2-3; D gene unclear. CDR1 MNHNS and CDR2 SASEGT come from the germline V gene. This CDR3 spans 11 amino acids. CDR3 in DNA: TGTGCCGGCAGTGAATTTGATACGCAGTATTTT. Its translation is CAGSEFDTQYF.

The chain recombines TRBV5-3 with TRBJ2-1; D is uncertain. TRBV5-3 is an open reading frame, and its role is uncertain. CDR3 size: 15 residues. V lost 1 base, J lost 2 bases, and 10 bases lay in between. The CDR3 region is CARSLRLTAYNEQFF. CDR3 nucleotide sequence: TGTGCCAGAAGCTTGAGGCTCACAGCCTACAATGAGCAGTTCTTC.

This clonotype was detected many times. This chain joins TRBV20-1 and TRBJ2-7; D is possibly TRBD1 (5 bases). From germline, CDR1 is DFQATT and CDR2 SNEGSKA (reference sequence). Trimming shortened V by 6 bases and J by 3 bases, and 9 bases separated the two germline ends. The CDR3 spans 11 residues. The chain's CDR3 is CSAPQDYEQYF. The CDR3 DNA is TGCAGTGCCCCACAGGACTACGAGCAGTACTTC.

This clonotype appeared many times. V and J are TRBV2 and TRBJ2-1, with 10 bases matching TRBD2. V lost 6 bases to trimming and J lost 9 bases; unmatched junction nucleotides: 11. Germline V gene data show CDR1 as SNHLY and CDR2 as FYNNEI. The CDR3 length is 15 residues. CDR3 sequence reads: CASRVLAGFVSEQFF. CDR3 in DNA: TGTGCCAGCAGGGTACTAGCGGGGTTCGTTAGTGAGCAGTTCTTC.

Only a few counts were recorded for this clonotype. The chain is built from TRBV25-1 and TRBJ2-7; no reliable D call. Per germline, CDR1 MGHDK and CDR2 SYGVNS. Deletions cut 8 bases from V and 8 bases from J, with 16 bases between. CDR3 size: 12 residues. CDR3 DNA sequence: TGTGCCAGCTCCACCCAATTTCATAAGCAGTACTTC. Translation: CASSTQFHKQYF.

The table lists this clonotype with a few counts. The DNA of the CDR3 is TGTGCCAGCAGTTATGTGGGGCGGACAGATACGCAGTATTTT. Protein sequence: CASSYVGRTDTQYF. The chain uses TRBV6-5 and TRBJ2-3; TRBD1 might be the D (5 bases). This CDR3 is built from 14 residues. Germline V gene sequence: CDR1 MNHEY, CDR2 SVGAGI. With 3 bases removed from V and 3 bases from J, the gap between germline ends came to 10 bases.